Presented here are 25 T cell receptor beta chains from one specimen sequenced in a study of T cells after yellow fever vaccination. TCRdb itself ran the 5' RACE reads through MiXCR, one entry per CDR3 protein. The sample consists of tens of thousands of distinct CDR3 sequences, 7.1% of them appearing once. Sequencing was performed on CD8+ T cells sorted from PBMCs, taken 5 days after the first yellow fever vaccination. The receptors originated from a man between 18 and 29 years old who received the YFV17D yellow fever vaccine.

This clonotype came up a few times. This CDR3 is CASSFAGGSYEQYF. Written as DNA, the CDR3 is TGCGCCAGCAGCTTCGCGGGGGGCTCCTACGAGCAGTACTTC. The chain uses TRBV5-1 and TRBJ2-7; 8 positions match TRBD2. The germline V gene encodes CDR1 SGHRS and CDR2 YFSETQ. This CDR3 is 14 amino acids long. J lost 0 bases, V lost 2 bases, and 1 base had no gene match.

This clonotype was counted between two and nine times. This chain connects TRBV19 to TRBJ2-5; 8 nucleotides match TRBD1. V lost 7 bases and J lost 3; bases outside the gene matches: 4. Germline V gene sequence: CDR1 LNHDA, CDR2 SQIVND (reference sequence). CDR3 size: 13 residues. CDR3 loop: CASKAGGEETQYF. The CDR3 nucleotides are TGTGCCAGTAAAGCAGGGGGCGAAGAGACCCAGTACTTC.

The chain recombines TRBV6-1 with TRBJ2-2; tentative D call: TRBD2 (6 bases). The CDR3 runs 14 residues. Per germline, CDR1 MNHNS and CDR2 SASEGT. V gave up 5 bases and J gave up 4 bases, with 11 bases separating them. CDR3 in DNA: TGTGCCAGCAGTCCTTTGGGGGGCACCGGGGAGCTGTTTTTT. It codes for CASSPLGGTGELFF.

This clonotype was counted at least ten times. CDR3 sequence (DNA): TGCGCCAGCAGCTTTGACAGGGGTCGCTACGAGCAGTACTTC. As protein: CASSFDRGRYEQYF. This chain joins TRBV5-1 and TRBJ2-7; TRBD1 aligns across 8 bases. The CDR3 extends over 14 amino acids. CDR1 is SGHRS and CDR2 is YFSETQ in the germline V gene. V was clipped by 2 bases and J by 3 bases; unmatched bases: 4.

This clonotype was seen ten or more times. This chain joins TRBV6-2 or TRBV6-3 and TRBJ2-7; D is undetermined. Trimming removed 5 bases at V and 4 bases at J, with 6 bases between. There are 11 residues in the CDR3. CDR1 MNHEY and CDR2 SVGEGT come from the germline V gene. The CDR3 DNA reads TGTGCCAGCAGTCCCGCGTACGAGCAGTACTTC. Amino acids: CASSPAYEQYF.

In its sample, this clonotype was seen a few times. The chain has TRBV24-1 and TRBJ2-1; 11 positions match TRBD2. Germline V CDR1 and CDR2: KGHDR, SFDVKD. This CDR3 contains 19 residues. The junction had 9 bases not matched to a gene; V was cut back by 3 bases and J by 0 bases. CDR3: CATSDLAGGPTSSYNEQFF. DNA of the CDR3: TGTGCCACCAGTGATCTAGCGGGGGGCCCTACGAGCTCCTACAATGAGCAGTTCTTC.

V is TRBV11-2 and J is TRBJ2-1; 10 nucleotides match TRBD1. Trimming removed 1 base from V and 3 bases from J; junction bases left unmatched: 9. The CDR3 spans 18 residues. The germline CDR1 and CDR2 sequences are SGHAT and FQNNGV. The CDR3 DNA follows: TGTGCCAGCAGCTTAGGAGAATCGGGACAGGGGTTCTACAATGAGCAGTTCTTC. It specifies CASSLGESGQGFYNEQFF. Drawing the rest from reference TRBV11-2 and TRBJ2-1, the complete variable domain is EAGVAQSPRYKIIEKRQSVAFWCNPISGHATLYWYQQILGQGPKLLIQFQNNGVVDDSQLPKDRFSAERLKGVDSTLKIQPAKLEDSAVYLCASSLGESGQGFYNEQFFGPGTRLTVL.

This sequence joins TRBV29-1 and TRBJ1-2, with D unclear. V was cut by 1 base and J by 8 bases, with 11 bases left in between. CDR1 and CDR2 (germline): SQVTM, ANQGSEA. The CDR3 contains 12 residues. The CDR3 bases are TGCAGCGTTGAAGGGAACGAACAGGGCTACACCTTC. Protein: CSVEGNEQGYTF.

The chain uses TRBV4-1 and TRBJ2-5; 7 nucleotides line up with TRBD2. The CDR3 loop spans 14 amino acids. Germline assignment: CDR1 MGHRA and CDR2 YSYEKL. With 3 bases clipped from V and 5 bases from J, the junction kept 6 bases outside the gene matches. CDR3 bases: TGCGCCAGCAGCCAGCGGGGGTTGGGGGAGACCCAGTACTTC. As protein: CASSQRGLGETQYF.

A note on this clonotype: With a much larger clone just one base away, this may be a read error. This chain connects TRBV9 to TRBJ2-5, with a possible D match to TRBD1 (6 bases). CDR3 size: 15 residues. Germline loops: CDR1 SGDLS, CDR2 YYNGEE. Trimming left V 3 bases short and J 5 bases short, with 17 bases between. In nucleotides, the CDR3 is TGTGCCAGCAGCGAGCTGGGGGCAGCCAGGGAGACCCAGTACTTC. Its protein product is CASSELGAARETQYF.

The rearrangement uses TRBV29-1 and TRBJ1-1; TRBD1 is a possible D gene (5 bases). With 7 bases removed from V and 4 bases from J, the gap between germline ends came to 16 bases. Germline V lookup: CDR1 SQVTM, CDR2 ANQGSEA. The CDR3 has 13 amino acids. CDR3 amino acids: CSASGARSTEAFF. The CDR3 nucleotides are TGCAGCGCCTCCGGGGCACGGAGCACTGAAGCTTTCTTT.

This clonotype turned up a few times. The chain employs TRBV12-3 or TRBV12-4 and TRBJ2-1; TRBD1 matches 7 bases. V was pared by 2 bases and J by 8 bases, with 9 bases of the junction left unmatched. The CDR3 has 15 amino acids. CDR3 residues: CASSLSGQAPYEQFF. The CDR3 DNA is TGTGCCAGCAGTTTATCTGGACAGGCGCCGTATGAGCAGTTCTTC.

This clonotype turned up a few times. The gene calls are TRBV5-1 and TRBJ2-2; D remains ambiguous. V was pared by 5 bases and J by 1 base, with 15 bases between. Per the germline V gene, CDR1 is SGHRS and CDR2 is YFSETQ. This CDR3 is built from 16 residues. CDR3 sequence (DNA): TGCGCCAGCAGAGACGAGTTACAGTTGAACACCGGGGAGCTGTTTTTT. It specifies CASRDELQLNTGELFF.

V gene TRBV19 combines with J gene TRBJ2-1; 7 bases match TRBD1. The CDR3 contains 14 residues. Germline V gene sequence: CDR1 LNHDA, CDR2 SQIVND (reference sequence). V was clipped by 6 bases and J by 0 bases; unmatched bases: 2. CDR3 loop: CASRGQFSYNEQFF. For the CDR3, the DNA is TGTGCCAGTAGGGGACAGTTCTCCTACAATGAGCAGTTCTTC.

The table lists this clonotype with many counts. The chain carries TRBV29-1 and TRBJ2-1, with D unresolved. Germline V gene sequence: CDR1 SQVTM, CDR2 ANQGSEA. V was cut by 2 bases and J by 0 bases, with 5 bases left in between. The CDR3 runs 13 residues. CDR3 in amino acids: CSVEQSSYNEQFF. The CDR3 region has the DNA TGCAGCGTTGAACAGAGCTCCTACAATGAGCAGTTCTTC.

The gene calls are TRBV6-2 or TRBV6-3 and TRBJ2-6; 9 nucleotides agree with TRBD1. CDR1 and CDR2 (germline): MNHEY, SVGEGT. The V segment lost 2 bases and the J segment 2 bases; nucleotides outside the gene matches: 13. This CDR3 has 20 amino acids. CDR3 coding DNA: TGTGCCAGCAGTTACGGCGGGGGACAGGGCAAAATGGCTGGGGCCAACGTCCTGACTTTC. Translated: CASSYGGGQGKMAGANVLTF.

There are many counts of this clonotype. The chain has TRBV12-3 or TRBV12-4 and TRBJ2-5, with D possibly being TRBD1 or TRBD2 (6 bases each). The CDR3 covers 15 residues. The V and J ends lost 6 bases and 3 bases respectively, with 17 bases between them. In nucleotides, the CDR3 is TGTGCCAGCAGACCACGGGGGCGTTATGAAGAGACCCAGTACTTC. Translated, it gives CASRPRGRYEETQYF.

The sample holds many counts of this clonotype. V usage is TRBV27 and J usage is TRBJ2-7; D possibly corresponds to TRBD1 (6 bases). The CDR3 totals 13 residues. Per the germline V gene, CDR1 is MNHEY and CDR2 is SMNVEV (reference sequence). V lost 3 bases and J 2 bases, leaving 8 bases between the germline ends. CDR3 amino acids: CASSFAGAYEQYF. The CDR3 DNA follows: TGTGCCAGCAGTTTCGCAGGGGCCTACGAGCAGTACTTC.

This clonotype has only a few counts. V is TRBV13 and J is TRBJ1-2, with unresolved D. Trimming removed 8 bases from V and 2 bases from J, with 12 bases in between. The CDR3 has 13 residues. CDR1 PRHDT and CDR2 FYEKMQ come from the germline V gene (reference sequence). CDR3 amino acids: CASFEAENYGYTF. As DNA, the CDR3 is TGTGCCAGCTTTGAGGCAGAAAACTATGGCTACACCTTC. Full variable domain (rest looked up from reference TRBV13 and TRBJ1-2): AAGVIQSPRHLIKEKRETATLKCYPIPRHDTVYWYQQGPGQDPQFLISFYEKMQSDKGSIPDRFSAQQFSDYHSELNMSSLELGDSALYFCASFEAENYGYTFGSGTRLTVV.

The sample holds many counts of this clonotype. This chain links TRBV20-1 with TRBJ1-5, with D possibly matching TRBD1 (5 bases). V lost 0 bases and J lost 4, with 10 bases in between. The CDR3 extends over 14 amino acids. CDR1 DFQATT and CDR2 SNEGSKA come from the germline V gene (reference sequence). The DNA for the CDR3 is TGCAGTGCTAGAGACGGGGCAGAGAATCAGCCCCAGCATTTT. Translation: CSARDGAENQPQHF.

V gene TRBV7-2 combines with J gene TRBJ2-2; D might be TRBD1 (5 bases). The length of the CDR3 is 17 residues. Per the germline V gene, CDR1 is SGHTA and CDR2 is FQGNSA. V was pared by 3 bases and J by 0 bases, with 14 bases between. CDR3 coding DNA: TGTGCCAGCAGCTTGGGGCCGGCAAGCTCGAACACCGGGGAGCTGTTTTTT. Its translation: CASSLGPASSNTGELFF.

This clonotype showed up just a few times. Written as DNA, the CDR3 is TGCGCCAGCAGCCAAGAATTCCTCACTACAGATACGCAGTATTTT. It yields the protein CASSQEFLTTDTQYF. The chain recombines TRBV4-3 with TRBJ2-3; D gene uncertain. Germline loops: CDR1 LGHNA, CDR2 YSLEER. The CDR3 loop spans 15 amino acids. V lost 0 bases to trimming and J lost 3 bases, with 10 bases between them.

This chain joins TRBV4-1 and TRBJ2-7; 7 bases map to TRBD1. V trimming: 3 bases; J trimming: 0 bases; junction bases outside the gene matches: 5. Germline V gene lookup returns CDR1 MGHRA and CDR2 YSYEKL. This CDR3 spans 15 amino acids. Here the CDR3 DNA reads TGCGCCAGCAGCCAGGGTTGGGACAGCTCCTACGAGCAGTACGTC. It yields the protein CASSQGWDSSYEQYV.

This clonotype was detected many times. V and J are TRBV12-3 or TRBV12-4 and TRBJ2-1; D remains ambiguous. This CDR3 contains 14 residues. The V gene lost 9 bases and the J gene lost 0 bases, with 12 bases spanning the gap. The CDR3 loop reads CASKGPSSYNEQFF. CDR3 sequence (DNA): TGTGCCAGTAAGGGTCCGAGCTCCTACAATGAGCAGTTCTTC.

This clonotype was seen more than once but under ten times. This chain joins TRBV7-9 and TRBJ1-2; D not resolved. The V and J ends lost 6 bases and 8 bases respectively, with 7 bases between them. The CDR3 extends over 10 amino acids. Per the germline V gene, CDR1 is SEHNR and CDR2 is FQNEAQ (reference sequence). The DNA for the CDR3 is TGTGCCAGCAGGGGAGGGGGCTACACCTTC. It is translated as CASRGGGYTF.